Below, 13 T cell receptor beta chains from the same sample are listed, as sequenced in a study of T cell responses to AZD1222 COVID-19 vaccine. Sequencing used immunoSEQ multiplex PCR; TCRdb keeps in-frame clones, though not all of them. The table lists about 150,000 clones, 85% to 90% of them singletons. The source material was peripheral blood, sampled on day 0 of MenACWY control vaccination. Receptors were obtained from an adult in good health.

The chain recombines TRBV27 with TRBJ2-7, with a weak D call TRBD2 (6 bases). V gave up 6 bases and J gave up 9 bases, with 15 bases separating them. Germline CDR1 MNHEY, CDR2 SMNVEV (reference sequence). The CDR3 extends over 12 amino acids. CDR3 in amino acids: CASRSGGAVQYF. CDR3 bases: TGTGCCAGCAGGAGTGGCGGGGCTGTGCAGTACTTC.

The rearrangement links TRBV5-4 to TRBJ2-3; 11 positions agree with TRBD2. Germline-derived CDR1 and CDR2 are SGHNT and YYREEE (reference sequence). CDR3 length: 18 amino acids. V was clipped by 1 base and J by 4 bases; unmatched bases: 11. The DNA for the CDR3 is TGTGCCAGCAGCTTGTCTAGGACTAGCGGGTTCGCTCCAGATACGCAGTATTTT. Residues: CASSLSRTSGFAPDTQYF.

V and J are TRBV9 and TRBJ1-5; D unclear. Germline CDR1 and CDR2: SGDLS and YYNGEE. The CDR3 loop spans 13 amino acids. V gave up 4 bases and J gave up 7 bases, with 12 bases separating them. The CDR3 nucleotides read TGTGCCAGCAGCACCACTCCTGCACAGCCCCAGCATTTT. Translated: CASSTTPAQPQHF.

This sequence joins TRBV6-4 and TRBJ2-2; D possibly matches TRBD1 or TRBD2 (5 bases each). The CDR3 is 14 amino acids. Germline CDR1 and CDR2: MRHNA and SNTAGT. Trimming took 8 bases from V and 1 from J, leaving 11 bases between them. This CDR3 reads CASQGRENTGELFF. CDR3 coding DNA: TGTGCCAGCCAGGGACGGGAGAACACCGGGGAGCTGTTTTTT.

The V and J genes are TRBV7-9 and TRBJ1-4; the match to TRBD1 covers 8 bases. Germline loops: CDR1 SEHNR, CDR2 FQNEAQ (reference sequence). CDR3 length: 15 amino acids. Germline trimming cut 5 bases from V and 8 bases from J; bases unmatched to any gene: 10. CDR3 residues: CASSPSGQVGEKLFF. As DNA, the CDR3 is TGTGCCAGCAGCCCCTCGGGACAGGTTGGCGAAAAACTGTTTTTT. The variable domain in full, with the rest retrieved from reference TRBV7-9 and TRBJ1-4, is DTGVSQNPRHKITKRGQNVTFRCDPISEHNRLYWYRQTLGQGPEFLTYFQNEAQLEKSRLLSDRFSAERPKGSFSTLEIQRTEQGDSAMYLCASSPSGQVGEKLFFGSGTQLSVL.

The genes are TRBV10-2 and TRBJ1-1; D is ambiguous. Germline loops: CDR1 WSHSY, CDR2 SAAADI. Trimming stripped 3 bases from V and 3 bases from J, with 8 bases between. The CDR3 extends over 13 amino acids. The DNA for the CDR3 is TGCGCCAGCAGTGATGACGGCTACACTGAAGCTTTCTTT. Amino acids: CASSDDGYTEAFF.

This sequence joins TRBV28 and TRBJ1-4; 9 nucleotides align to TRBD1. The CDR3 runs 13 residues. CDR1 is MDHEN and CDR2 is SYDVKM in the germline V gene. J gave up 11 bases and V 5 bases, and 6 bases lay outside the gene matches. CDR3 sequence: CASSPGGTGKLFF. DNA for the CDR3: TGTGCCAGCAGTCCCGGGGGGACAGGGAAACTGTTTTTT.

The rearrangement joins TRBV2 to TRBJ1-2; possible D gene TRBD1, 6 bases. The CDR3 runs 15 residues. Per the germline V gene, CDR1 is SNHLY and CDR2 is FYNNEI. The V and J ends lost 5 bases and 3 bases respectively, with 16 bases between them. The CDR3 spells CASSQGQTQYYGYTF. DNA of the CDR3: TGTGCCAGCAGTCAGGGACAAACCCAATACTATGGCTACACCTTC.

This clone has a single count. The J gene is TRBJ1-1, the V gene TRBV5-1; TRBD1 is a possible D gene (6 bases). Germline values: CDR1 SGHRS, CDR2 YFSETQ. V shed 4 bases and J shed 1 base, with 17 bases lying between them. The CDR3 is made up of 16 amino acids. The DNA of the CDR3 is TGCGCCAGCAGCCCCCTGTGGAGGGGGGCGAACACTGAAGCTTTCTTT. Translated, it gives CASSPLWRGANTEAFF.

CDR3 region: CATSFGTRQPQHF. The CDR3 nucleotides are TGTGCCACGAGCTTCGGGACGAGGCAGCCCCAGCATTTT. J is TRBJ1-5 and V is TRBV19, with D tentatively TRBD1 (5 bases). The CDR3 length is 13 residues. With 10 bases removed from V and 7 bases from J, the gap between germline ends came to 17 bases. Germline V gene lookup returns CDR1 LNHDA and CDR2 SQIVND (reference sequence).

This clone was detected only a few times. CDR3 residues: CASSQERVAGYNEQFF. CDR3 bases: TGCGCCAGCAGCCAAGAGCGAGTAGCGGGCTACAATGAGCAGTTCTTC. V usage is TRBV4-1 and J usage is TRBJ2-1; 7 bases are a match to TRBD2. The CDR3 loop spans 16 amino acids. CDR1 MGHRA and CDR2 YSYEKL come from the germline V gene. The V and J ends lost 0 bases and 3 bases, in that order; junction bases with no gene match: 5.

This clone was seen only a few times. The gene calls are TRBV2 and TRBJ2-1; D might be TRBD2 (6 bases). The CDR3 loop spans 15 amino acids. Per the germline V gene, CDR1 is SNHLY and CDR2 is FYNNEI. Trimming pared 0 bases from V and 9 bases from J, leaving 15 bases between. The CDR3 region is CASSEALGGRGEQFF. In DNA form, the CDR3 reads TGTGCCAGCAGTGAAGCGCTGGGGGGAAGGGGTGAGCAGTTCTTC.

V and J are TRBV3-1 (or the pseudogene TRBV3-2) and TRBJ2-1, with a weak D call TRBD1 (6 bases). V lost 4 bases to trimming and J lost 0 bases, with 13 bases between them. This CDR3 is built from 16 residues. Per germline, CDR1 LGHDT and CDR2 YNNKEL (reference sequence). CDR3 sequence reads: CASSPGTRSSYNEQFF. In DNA, the CDR3 is TGTGCCAGCAGCCCCGGGACACGGAGCTCCTACAATGAGCAGTTCTTC.